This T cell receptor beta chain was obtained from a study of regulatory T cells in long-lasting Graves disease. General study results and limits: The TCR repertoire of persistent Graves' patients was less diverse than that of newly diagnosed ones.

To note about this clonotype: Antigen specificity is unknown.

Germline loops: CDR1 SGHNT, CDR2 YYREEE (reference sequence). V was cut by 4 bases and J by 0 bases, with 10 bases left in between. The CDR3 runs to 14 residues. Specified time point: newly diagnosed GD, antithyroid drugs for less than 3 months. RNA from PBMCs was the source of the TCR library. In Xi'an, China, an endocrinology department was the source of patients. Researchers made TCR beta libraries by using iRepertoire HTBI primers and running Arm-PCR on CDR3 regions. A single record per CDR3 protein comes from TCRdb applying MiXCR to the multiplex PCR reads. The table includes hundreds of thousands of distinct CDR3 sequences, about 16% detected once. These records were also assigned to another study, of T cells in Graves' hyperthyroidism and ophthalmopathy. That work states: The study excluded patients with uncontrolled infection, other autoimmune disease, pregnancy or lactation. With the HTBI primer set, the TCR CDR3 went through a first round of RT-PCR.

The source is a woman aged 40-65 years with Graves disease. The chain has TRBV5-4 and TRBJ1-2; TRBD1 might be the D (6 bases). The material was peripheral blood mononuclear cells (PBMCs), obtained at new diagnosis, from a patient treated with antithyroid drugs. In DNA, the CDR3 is TGTGCCAGCAGCCCCCAGGGGACTAACTATGGCTACACCTTC. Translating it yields CASSPQGTNYGYTF.